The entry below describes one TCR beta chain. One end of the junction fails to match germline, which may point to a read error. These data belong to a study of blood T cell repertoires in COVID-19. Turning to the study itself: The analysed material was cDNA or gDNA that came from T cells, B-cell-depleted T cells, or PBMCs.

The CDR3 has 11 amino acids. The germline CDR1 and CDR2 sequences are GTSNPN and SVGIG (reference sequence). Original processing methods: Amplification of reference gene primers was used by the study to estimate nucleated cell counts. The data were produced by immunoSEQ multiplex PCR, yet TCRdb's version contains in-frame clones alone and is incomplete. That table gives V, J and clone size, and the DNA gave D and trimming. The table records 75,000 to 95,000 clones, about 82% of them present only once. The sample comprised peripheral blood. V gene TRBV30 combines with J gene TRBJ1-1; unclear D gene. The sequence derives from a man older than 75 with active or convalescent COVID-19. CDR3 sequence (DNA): TGTGCCTGGAGTGTAAACAGTGAAGCTTTCTTT. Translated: CAWSVNSEAFF. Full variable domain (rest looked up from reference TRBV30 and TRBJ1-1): SQTIHQWPATLVQPVGSPLSLECTVEGTSNPNLYWYRQAAGRGLQLLFYSVGIGQISSEVPQNLSASRPQDRQFILSSKKLLLSDSGFYLCAWSVNSEAFFGQGTRLTVV.